This paragraph covers one T cell receptor (beta chain) sequence. Its antigen is still unknown. This sample stems from a study of shared clonotypes between healthy human individuals. Whole-study findings and limits: Sequencing depth was a factor that was expected to affect clonotype sharing among donors. The study found lower generation probabilities in non-shared clonotypes than in those shared by all four donors.

Using immunoSEQ multiplex PCR, the repertoire was profiled, and TCRdb retains in-frame clones only, with some absent. The data show 90,000 to 120,000 clones, 65% to 75% seen once. The origin of this receptor is a woman under 40 in good health. The sample consisted of memory CD8+ T cells sorted from blood. Subset in this sample: CD45RO+ cells pooled with CCR7-negative TemRA cells.

The CDR3 DNA is TGTGCCAGCAGTTACTCAGGGGGAGTGAGCTACACCTTC. Protein: CASSYSGGVSYTF. V usage is TRBV6-6 and J usage is TRBJ1-2; a weak D match, TRBD1 (6 bases). Trimming left V 0 bases short and J 9 bases short, with 11 bases between. The CDR3 length is 13 residues. Looked up from germline, CDR1 is MNHNY and CDR2 is SVGAGI (reference sequence).